This is a list of T cell receptor beta chains from one sample in a study of blood T cell repertoires in COVID-19. The data were produced by immunoSEQ multiplex PCR, yet TCRdb's version contains in-frame clones alone and is incomplete. Here the sample spans under 200,000 clones, approximately 91% being singletons. Sequencing was carried out using peripheral blood. These receptors were obtained from a young man with COVID-19, enrolled during active disease. The CDR3 runs from the conserved cysteine through the conserved F or W. Fields, in order: D gene, J gene, clone size, V gene, CDR3 protein, CDR3 DNA. The D gene is left open where the match is weak. Size is omitted from some rows. Given values are once, few, many or a class for expanded clones.

. TRBJ1-5 . TRBV4-1 CASSQSGNQPQHF TGCGCCAGCAGCCAATCAGGCAATCAGCCCCAGCATTTT
. TRBJ1-3 . TRBV7-9 CASAKSGNTIYF TGTGCCAGCGCGAAGAGTGGAAACACCATATATTTT
TRBD2 TRBJ2-2 . TRBV18 CASSPLGSGSKTGELFF TGTGCCAGCTCACCGCTCGGTAGCGGGAGTAAGACCGGGGAGCTGTTTTTT
. TRBJ1-2 . TRBV19 CASSIDRSYGYTF TGTGCCAGTAGTATCGACAGGTCCTATGGCTACACCTTC
. TRBJ1-2 . TRBV4-2 CASSQALRRQNPGYTF TGTGCCAGCAGCCAAGCGTTGAGGAGGCAGAACCCTGGCTACACCTTC
TRBD2 TRBJ2-2 . TRBV30 CAWSTGLVNPTLYTGELFF TGTGCCTGGAGTACGGGACTAGTTAACCCTACCCTTTACACCGGGGAGCTGTTTTTT
. TRBJ2-1 . TRBV5-6 CASSFGARFQFF TGTGCCAGCAGCTTTGGAGCCAGATTTCAGTTCTTC
. TRBJ2-7 . TRBV28 CASSSPVAKGSYEQYF TGTGCCAGCAGTTCACCTGTCGCCAAGGGGTCCTACGAGCAGTACTTC
. TRBJ2-1 . TRBV28 CASSLFRGNEQFF TGTGCCAGCAGTCTATTTCGGGGCAATGAGCAGTTCTTC
TRBD1 TRBJ1-2 few TRBV10-3 CAISGRDRDGYTF TGTGCCATCAGTGGCCGGGACAGGGATGGCTACACCTTC
TRBD1 TRBJ1-1 . TRBV29-1 CSVLTGYRTEAFF TGCAGCGTCTTGACAGGGTATAGGACTGAAGCTTTCTTT
. TRBJ1-2 . TRBV27 CASSSLRGSLSYGYTF TGTGCCAGCAGTTCCCTTCGCGGGAGTCTGAGCTATGGCTACACCTTC
. TRBJ2-2 . TRBV7-9 CASSPSEGWNTGELFF TGTGCCAGCAGCCCCTCTGAGGGATGGAACACCGGGGAGCTGTTTTTT
. TRBJ2-7 . TRBV6-5 CASRGRREINEQYF TGTGCCAGCCGAGGTCGCCGGGAGATCAACGAGCAGTACTTC
TRBD2 TRBJ2-1 . TRBV19 CASRLAGVSHNEQFF TGTGCCTCCCGACTAGCGGGAGTTTCCCACAATGAGCAGTTCTTC
. TRBJ2-2 once TRBV14 CASSPHSWNTGELFF TGTGCCAGCAGCCCCCATAGCTGGAACACCGGGGAGCTGTTTTTT
TRBD1 TRBJ2-2 . TRBV3-1/TRBV3-2 CASSQGTGGYTGELFF TGTGCCAGCAGCCAAGGGACAGGGGGCTACACCGGGGAGCTGTTTTTT
. TRBJ1-2 . TRBV28 CASSWRGSNYGYTF TGTGCCAGCAGTTGGCGGGGGTCGAACTATGGCTACACCTTC
. TRBJ2-1 . TRBV2 CASSLSQQFF TGTGCCAGCAGCCTGTCTCAGCAGTTCTTC
TRBD2 TRBJ2-1 . TRBV11-2 CASSITSGNRLRSYNEQFF TGTGCCAGCAGCATAACTAGCGGGAATCGCCTGAGGTCCTACAATGAGCAGTTCTTC
TRBD1 TRBJ2-3 . TRBV18 CASSGTGPTDTQYF TGTGCCAGCTCCGGGACAGGGCCCACAGATACGCAGTATTTT
. TRBJ1-3 . TRBV2 CASSVDRSSGNTIYF TGTGCCAGCAGCGTTGACAGAAGCTCTGGAAACACCATATATTTT
TRBD1 TRBJ2-3 . TRBV5-8 CASSFPHRGRSDTQYF TGTGCCAGCAGCTTTCCACACAGGGGGCGCTCAGATACGCAGTATTTT
TRBD1 TRBJ1-5 . TRBV24-1 CATSDRGDQPQHF TGTGCCACCAGTGACAGGGGGGATCAGCCCCAGCATTTT
. TRBJ1-1 . TRBV18 CASSPPRATEAFF TGTGCCAGCTCACCACCGCGGGCCACCGAAGCTTTCTTT
TRBD1 TRBJ2-7 . TRBV24-1 CATSDTRQGGHEQYF TGTGCCACCAGTGATACCAGACAGGGCGGCCACGAGCAGTACTTC
TRBD1 TRBJ1-6 few TRBV6-6 CASSSGQGAAPHF TGTGCCAGCAGTTCGGGACAGGGGGCAGCTCCCCACTTT
TRBD2 TRBJ2-7 . TRBV6-1 CASNGLAGGYEQYF TGTGCCAGCAACGGACTAGCGGGAGGATACGAGCAGTACTTC
. TRBJ2-3 once TRBV7-9 CASSQPPNSGSSTDTQYF TGTGCCAGCAGCCAACCTCCCAATAGCGGATCTAGCACAGATACGCAGTATTTT
. TRBJ2-2 . TRBV9 CASSVRNTGELFF TGTGCCAGCAGCGTCAGAAACACCGGGGAGCTGTTTTTT
. TRBJ1-4 . TRBV9 CASSVGSGATNEKLFF TGTGCCAGCAGCGTAGGGTCGGGAGCAACTAATGAAAAACTGTTTTTT
. TRBJ2-7 . TRBV27 CASSHHRELYYEQYF TGTGCCAGCAGTCACCACAGAGAGCTATACTACGAGCAGTACTTC
. TRBJ2-7 . TRBV10-3 CAISRLSDEQYF TGTGCCATCAGCAGACTGTCGGACGAGCAGTACTTC
TRBD1 TRBJ1-1 . TRBV10-1 CATRQGLNTEAFF TGCGCCACCCGACAGGGGCTGAACACTGAAGCTTTCTTT
TRBD1 TRBJ2-1 . TRBV7-9 CASSSTGGPGNEQFF TGTGCCAGCAGCTCGACAGGGGGGCCTGGGAATGAGCAGTTCTTC
. TRBJ1-1 . TRBV6-2/TRBV6-3 CASSYDGWGDTEAFF TGTGCCAGCAGTTACGACGGCTGGGGGGACACTGAAGCTTTCTTT
TRBD1 TRBJ2-7 . TRBV7-9 CASSRQGMYEQYF TGTGCCAGCAGCCGACAGGGGATGTACGAGCAGTACTTC
TRBD2 TRBJ2-1 . TRBV9 CASSVALAGGDNEQFF TGTGCCAGCAGCGTAGCTCTAGCGGGAGGCGATAATGAGCAGTTCTTC
TRBD2 TRBJ2-7 . TRBV28 CASSLVAGVGEQYF TGTGCCAGCAGTTTAGTAGCGGGAGTAGGCGAGCAGTACTTC
TRBD2 TRBJ2-1 . TRBV15 CATGSSGVGNEQFF TGTGCCACCGGATCTAGCGGGGTGGGGAATGAGCAGTTCTTC
TRBD1 TRBJ1-2 . TRBV30 CAWSGRGLGYTF TGTGCCTGGAGTGGCAGGGGGCTTGGCTACACCTTC
. TRBJ2-1 . TRBV19 CASSQEAFSYNEQFF TGTGCCAGTAGTCAAGAAGCCTTCTCCTACAATGAGCAGTTCTTC
. TRBJ2-7 . TRBV5-6 CASSGPSYEQYF TGTGCCAGCAGCGGGCCGTCCTACGAGCAGTACTTC
TRBD2 TRBJ2-1 . TRBV4-1 CASSQGFVTSGYNEQFF TGCGCCAGCAGCCAAGGGTTCGTGACTAGCGGCTACAATGAGCAGTTCTTC
. TRBJ1-5 . TRBV4-3 CASSPERYSNQPQHF TGCGCCAGCAGCCCCGAGCGATATAGCAATCAGCCCCAGCATTTT
. TRBJ1-5 . TRBV9 CASSPGESNQPQHF TGTGCCAGCAGCCCTGGAGAGAGCAATCAGCCCCAGCATTTT
TRBD2 TRBJ2-7 . TRBV19 CASSSGLGLAGYEQYF TGTGCCAGTAGTAGTGGCCTCGGACTAGCTGGCTACGAGCAGTACTTC
. TRBJ2-1 . TRBV5-4 CASSLAGGVIRDEQFF TGTGCCAGCAGCTTGGCCGGCGGGGTGATTAGGGATGAGCAGTTCTTC
. TRBJ2-2 . TRBV4-3 CASSPQIQGVPNTGELFF TGCGCCAGCAGCCCCCAGATACAGGGTGTCCCGAACACCGGGGAGCTGTTTTTT
. TRBJ1-3 few TRBV12-3/TRBV12-4 CASSLTSGNTIYF TGTGCCAGCAGCCTTACTTCTGGAAACACCATATATTTT
TRBD1 TRBJ2-1 few TRBV14 CASSLLGQHNEQFF TGTGCCAGCAGCCTTTTGGGACAGCACAATGAGCAGTTCTTC
. TRBJ2-7 once TRBV19 CASSFSPGHRYEQYF TGTGCCAGTAGTTTCTCTCCGGGACACCGATACGAGCAGTACTTC
. TRBJ1-2 . TRBV2 CASSEAGTEYGYTF TGTGCCAGCAGTGAAGCTGGGACTGAATATGGCTACACCTTC
TRBD2 TRBJ2-1 . TRBV27 CASSLGLAGQNEQFF TGTGCCAGCAGTTTGGGACTAGCGGGGCAAAATGAGCAGTTCTTC
TRBD2 TRBJ2-7 . TRBV4-3 CASSRDPGLAGGEQYF TGCGCCAGCAGCCGAGACCCGGGACTAGCGGGAGGTGAGCAGTACTTC
TRBD2 TRBJ2-7 . TRBV6-5 CASSRSGSGYEQYF TGTGCCAGCAGCCGAAGCGGGAGTGGATACGAGCAGTACTTC
. TRBJ1-4 once TRBV5-1 CASSRKQPFNEKLFF TGCGCCAGCAGCAGGAAACAGCCCTTTAATGAAAAACTGTTTTTT
TRBD2 TRBJ2-7 . TRBV7-8 CASSRRVASGPYEQYF TGTGCCAGCAGTCGAAGGGTTGCTAGCGGTCCCTACGAGCAGTACTTC
TRBD1 TRBJ1-5 . TRBV19 CASTHRGSNQPQHF TGTGCCAGTACTCACAGGGGGAGCAATCAGCCCCAGCATTTT
. TRBJ1-3 . TRBV7-9 CASSLLVSGNTIYF TGTGCCAGCAGCTTATTAGTCTCTGGAAACACCATATATTTT